This T cell receptor beta chain was sequenced during a study of shared clonotypes between healthy human individuals. The wider study: For every donor, three CD4 naive, three CD4 memory, two CD8 naive and one CD8 memory plates were used.

Only CD45RO-negative cells positively selected for CCR7 counted as naive CD8 cells, so terminally differentiated effector memory CD45RA+ cells were excluded. At a deep level, the assay was run. Clones were sequenced by immunoSEQ multiplex PCR, and TCRdb holds only the in-frame ones, with some missing. The table has approximately 2,200,000 clones, around 93% seen once. This clone was recorded only once. Antigen unknown. The CDR3 totals 14 residues. V dropped 4 bases and J dropped 1 base, with 10 bases sitting between them. Germline CDR1 and CDR2: SGHDN and FVKESK. Whole-study findings and limits: Researchers sampled only blood; tissue repertoires likely differ. Limited genetic and exposure-history diversity came from having few donors.

The receptor's source is a man younger than 35 in good health. Some clones in this sample may be carry-over from other donors' samples. The chain recombines TRBV14 with TRBJ1-1, with a weak D call TRBD1 (6 bases). The sequencing input was naive CD8+ T cells from PBMCs. The CDR3 DNA is TGTGCCAGCAGCCTTTGGACAGAGAACACTGAAGCTTTCTTT. Translating it yields CASSLWTENTEAFF.